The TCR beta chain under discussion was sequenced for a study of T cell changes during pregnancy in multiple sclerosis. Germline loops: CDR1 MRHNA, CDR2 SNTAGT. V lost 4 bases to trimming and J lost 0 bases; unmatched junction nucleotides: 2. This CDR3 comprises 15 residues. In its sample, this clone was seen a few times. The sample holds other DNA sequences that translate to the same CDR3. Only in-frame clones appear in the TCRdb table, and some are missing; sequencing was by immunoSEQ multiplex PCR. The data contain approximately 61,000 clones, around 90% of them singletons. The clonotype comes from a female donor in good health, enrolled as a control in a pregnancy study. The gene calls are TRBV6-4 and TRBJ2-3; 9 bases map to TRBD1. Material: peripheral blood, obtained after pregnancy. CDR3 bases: TGTGCCAGCAGTGCCGGGACAGGGAGCACAGATACGCAGTATTTT. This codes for CASSAGTGSTDTQYF.